This T cell receptor beta chain was observed in a study of shared clonotypes between healthy human individuals. Study details: Donors, aged 18 to 49, were a couple of women and a few men.

With respect to this clone: Its antigen remains unidentified.

The CDR3 extends over 13 amino acids. The germline gives CDR1 SGHNT, CDR2 YYREEE (reference sequence). Trimming removed 2 bases at V and 6 bases at J, with 12 bases between. Terminally differentiated effector memory CD45RA+ cells were left out of the naive CD8 fraction, which was CD45RO-negative and positively selected for CCR7. Every contributor of samples was a Caucasian grown-up residing in Nashville, Tennessee. Some clones are missing from TCRdb's copy, which holds only in-frame ones; the method was immunoSEQ multiplex PCR. The repertoire includes millions of clones, 85% to 95% of them detected once, and around 1.7% sits in the top ten. Findings of the study overall: A reduction in generation probabilities was seen for non-shared clonotypes relative to those shared by all four donors.

The sample taken for sequencing was naive CD8+ T cells from PBMCs. V gene TRBV5-4 combines with J gene TRBJ2-7; D is perhaps TRBD2 (5 bases). The TCR sequence derives from a young man in good health. Some clones in this sample may be carry-over from other donors' samples. CDR3 residues: CASSLREFSEQYF. CDR3 coding DNA: TGTGCCAGCAGCTTAAGGGAGTTTAGCGAGCAGTACTTC.